These T cell receptor beta chains were read from a single sample in a study of blood T cell repertoires in COVID-19. Libraries were prepared by immunoSEQ multiplex PCR; TCRdb keeps only in-frame clonotypes and omits some of them. The sample lists around 69,000 clones, approximately 81% occurring once. Sequenced sample: peripheral blood. The receptors come from a man in his fifties or sixties with active COVID-19. Each CDR3 is given with its conserved first and last residue. The D gene is left open where the match is weak. Clone size is not always given. Where it is, it says once, few, many or a class for expanded clones.

V	J	D	size	DNA	CDR3
TRBV4-1	TRBJ2-1	TRBD2	.	TGCGCCAGCAGCCACCAACTAGCGGGGGCCTACAATGAGCAGTTCTTC	CASSHQLAGAYNEQFF
TRBV4-2	TRBJ2-1	TRBD2	.	TGTGCCAGCAGCCAAGAGACTAGCGGGGCAGTCCATGAGCAGTTCTTC	CASSQETSGAVHEQFF
TRBV30	TRBJ2-7	TRBD2	.	TGTGCCTGGAGTGTGGGACTAGCCTACGAGCAGTACTTC	CAWSVGLAYEQYF
TRBV5-1	TRBJ2-3	TRBD2	.	TGCGCCAGTTTTATCGGGAGGGCCGGCACAGATACGCAGTATTTT	CASFIGRAGTDTQYF
TRBV6-2/TRBV6-3	TRBJ2-7	.	.	TGTGCCAGCAGTCGGAGGGAAAACGACGAGCAGTACTTC	CASSRRENDEQYF
TRBV7-9	TRBJ2-2	.	.	TGTGCCAGCAGCTTTAGACCGGGCCACAGGTCGTACACCGGGGAGCTGTTTTTT	CASSFRPGHRSYTGELFF
TRBV21-1	TRBJ2-7	.	.	TGTGCCAGCAGTGGAACAGGGTTCTCCTACGAGCAGTACTTC	CASSGTGFSYEQYF
TRBV27	TRBJ2-7	.	once	TGTGCCAGCAGTTTGAACAGGCCTGACCACTACGAGCAGTACTTC	CASSLNRPDHYEQYF
TRBV15	TRBJ2-3	TRBD2	.	TGTGCCACCAGCAGAGGCCGGGGGGGGAGCACAGATACGCAGTATTTT	CATSRGRGGSTDTQYF
TRBV7-2	TRBJ2-1	.	.	TGTGCCAGCAGCCACGACAGAACAGGGCGTAGGAGCTCCTACAATGAGCAGTTCTTC	CASSHDRTGRRSSYNEQFF
TRBV6-4	TRBJ2-2	TRBD1	.	TGTGCCAGCAGAAGACAGGGGGACACCGGGGAGCTGTTTTTT	CASRRQGDTGELFF
TRBV5-1	TRBJ1-3	.	.	TGCGCCAGCCGGGCTTCCGGGACAAACGGAAACACCATATATTTT	CASRASGTNGNTIYF
TRBV27	TRBJ2-1	.	.	TGTGCCAGCAGTTTATCGGGGGGAGGACACCATGAGCAGTTCTTC	CASSLSGGGHHEQFF
TRBV5-6	TRBJ1-2	.	.	TGTGCCAGCAGCTTACCCAACCGGGGCTACACCTTC	CASSLPNRGYTF
TRBV19	TRBJ1-5	.	many	TGTGCCGTGGGAGACTGGGGAAACAATCAGCCCCAGCATTTT	CAVGDWGNNQPQHF
TRBV11-2	TRBJ2-1	.	.	TGTGCCAGCAGCTTAGTAGAATCCCCACAGTTCTTC	CASSLVESPQFF
TRBV12-5	TRBJ2-5	.	.	TGTGCTAGTGCCAAACCGGGATCTCACCAAGAGACCCAGTACTTC	CASAKPGSHQETQYF
TRBV12-3/TRBV12-4	TRBJ1-1	.	.	TGTGCCAGCGGCAGAGAGGGCTGGTTTGAAGCTTTCTTT	CASGREGWFEAFF
TRBV7-2	TRBJ2-1	.	.	TGTGCCAGCAGCTTGGGCCGCCACAATGAGCAGTTCTTC	CASSLGRHNEQFF
TRBV19	TRBJ2-2	TRBD1	.	TGTGCCAGTAGAGTAGGGACAGGGGAGGCCGGGGAGCTGTTTTTT	CASRVGTGEAGELFF
TRBV12-3/TRBV12-4	TRBJ1-3	.	.	TGTGCCAGCAGGACAGGCGGAGTAAACACCATATATTTT	CASRTGGVNTIYF
TRBV9	TRBJ2-1	TRBD1	once	TGTGCCAGCAGCGGAAGAGGAGGGACAGGGGATAATGAGCAGTTCTTC	CASSGRGGTGDNEQFF
TRBV27	TRBJ2-7	.	.	TGTGCCAGCAGTTTCGGGTCGGGGGAATACGAGCAGTACTTC	CASSFGSGEYEQYF
TRBV15	TRBJ2-7	.	.	TGTGCCACCAGCAGAGATCGAACTAGGGCCTACGGGCAGTACTTC	CATSRDRTRAYGQYF
TRBV11-2	TRBJ2-1	.	.	TGTGCCAGCAGCGTAGACGGAGCAAATGAGCAGTTCTTC	CASSVDGANEQFF
TRBV30	TRBJ2-6	.	.	TGTGCCTGGGCCCGAGGGACTCGGGCACACATCGACTTTTCTGGGGCCAACGTCCTGACTTTC	CAWARGTRAHIDFSGANVLTF